One sample yielded the 17 T cell receptor beta chains listed below, sequenced in a study of blood T cell repertoires in COVID-19 (TCRdb year 2020). The library came from the immunoSEQ multiplex PCR assay. TCRdb provides this immuneACCESS table in a form limited to in-frame rearrangements. Some clones are lacking; in checked studies, under half of them reflect an unresolved V gene, and why the rest are absent is not known. The sample table holds around 160,000 clones, of which approximately 83% were seen once. Together, the top ten hold around 8.2% of the sample. Sequenced sample: peripheral blood. All receptors derive from a man aged 55-75 years with acute or convalescent COVID-19.

V gene TRBV28 combines with J gene TRBJ1-2; possible D gene TRBD1, 5 bases. The germline CDR1 and CDR2 sequences are MDHEN and SYDVKM. Trimming took 5 bases from V and 2 from J, leaving 12 bases between them. The CDR3 is 14 amino acids. CDR3 bases: TGTGCCAGCAGTATCCTGACAGTCAACTATGGCTACACCTTC. As protein: CASSILTVNYGYTF.

CDR3: CASSLAGFYEQYF. CDR3 DNA sequence: TGTGCCAGCTCACTTGCAGGGTTCTACGAGCAGTACTTC. The chain combines TRBV18 with TRBJ2-7; a weak D match, TRBD1 (5 bases). The germline V gene encodes CDR1 KGHSH and CDR2 LQKENI. The CDR3 runs 13 residues. Trimming shortened V by 4 bases and J by 3 bases, and 10 bases separated the two germline ends.

CDR3 sequence: CATRLAGTDTQYF. CDR3 nucleotides: TGTGCCACCAGACTAGCGGGGACAGATACGCAGTATTTT. The V and J genes are TRBV6-5 and TRBJ2-3; 11 bases are shared with TRBD2. Germline CDR1 reads MNHEY; CDR2 reads SVGAGI. The CDR3 has 13 residues. Trimming took 10 bases from V and 3 from J; bases not matched to a gene: 3.

This chain links TRBV28 with TRBJ1-5; the D gene is possibly TRBD1 (5 bases). The ends were cut back, 6 bases at V and 4 bases at J, with 16 bases in the middle. The length of the CDR3 is 15 residues. Germline assignment: CDR1 MDHEN and CDR2 SYDVKM. CDR3 region: CASSPKRGGNQPQHF. The CDR3 nucleotides read TGTGCCAGCAGCCCCAAACGGGGGGGAAATCAGCCCCAGCATTTT.

In its sample, this clone was seen once. This chain joins TRBV28 and TRBJ1-1, with D unresolved. Looked up from germline, CDR1 is MDHEN and CDR2 is SYDVKM. The CDR3 contains 12 residues. V dropped 7 bases and J dropped 1 base, with 7 bases sitting between them. The CDR3 coding sequence is TGTGCCAGCACACTTCAGAACACTGAAGCTTTCTTT. Translation gives CASTLQNTEAFF.

This rearrangement joins TRBV6-5 to TRBJ1-2, with unresolved D. The ends were cut back, 5 bases at V and 2 bases at J, with 9 bases in the middle. The CDR3 is 13 residues long. The V gene's germline CDR1 is MNHEY and CDR2 SVGAGI. The CDR3 nucleotides read TGTGCCAGCAGTCCTGACGGGAACTATGGCTACACCTTC. This translates into CASSPDGNYGYTF.

This chain joins TRBV28 and TRBJ1-3, with D possibly being TRBD1 (6 bases). The V and J ends lost 10 bases and 2 bases respectively, with 15 bases between them. The CDR3 extends over 14 amino acids. In germline, CDR1 is MDHEN, CDR2 SYDVKM. The CDR3 spells CATAKTGAGNTIYF. The CDR3 bases are TGTGCCACCGCGAAGACAGGAGCTGGAAACACCATATATTTT.

The CDR3 DNA sequence: TGTGCCAGCAGTCGCTCACTTAATGAAAAACTGTTTTTT. Encoded protein: CASSRSLNEKLFF. The chain is built from TRBV27 and TRBJ1-4, with unresolved D. The V gene lost 5 bases and the J gene lost 4 bases, with 8 bases spanning the gap. Germline V gene sequence: CDR1 MNHEY, CDR2 SMNVEV (reference sequence). The CDR3 runs 13 residues.

The chain uses TRBV6-5 and TRBJ2-1; TRBD1 aligns across 10 bases. From germline, CDR1 is MNHEY and CDR2 SVGAGI. Losses at the gene ends were 6 bases for V and 7 bases for J; bases not matched to a gene: 9. The CDR3 is 15 residues long. The CDR3 bases are TGTGCCAGCAGCCCCGGGACAGGGGATCGGAATGAGCAGTTCTTC. Amino acid sequence: CASSPGTGDRNEQFF.

The CDR3 spells CASSFRTSGRQDTQYF. The CDR3 bases are TGTGCCAGCAGCTTCCGGACTAGCGGGAGGCAGGATACGCAGTATTTT. The chain links TRBV13 to TRBJ2-3; 14 nucleotides align to TRBD2. CDR1 and CDR2 (germline): PRHDT, FYEKMQ (reference sequence). The trim removed 3 bases at V and 6 bases at J, leaving 5 bases unmatched. This CDR3 has 16 residues.

The sample holds one count of this clone. The chain carries TRBV24-1 and TRBJ1-2, with D tentatively TRBD1 (6 bases). This CDR3 has 14 amino acids. Trimming took 0 bases from V and 8 from J, leaving 12 bases between them. Germline CDR1 and CDR2: KGHDR and SFDVKD. The CDR3 loop is CATSDLQGNDGYTF. As DNA, the CDR3 is TGTGCCACCAGTGATTTGCAGGGGAATGACGGCTACACCTTC.

This clone is a singleton in its sample. V gene TRBV20-1 combines with J gene TRBJ1-2; maybe TRBD1 (6 bases). CDR3 length: 13 residues. Germline V CDR1 and CDR2: DFQATT, SNEGSKA (reference sequence). V lost 3 bases and J lost 6, with 14 bases in between. The CDR3 loop reads CSASFSRGHGYTF. CDR3 in DNA: TGCAGTGCTAGTTTTAGCAGGGGTCATGGCTACACCTTC.

The chain has TRBV18 and TRBJ2-5; possible D gene TRBD2, 6 bases. With 3 bases removed from V and 0 bases from J, the gap between germline ends came to 8 bases. The CDR3 runs to 14 residues. The V gene's germline CDR1 is KGHSH and CDR2 LQKENI. CDR3 loop: CASSPDYHQETQYF. The DNA of the CDR3 is TGTGCCAGCTCACCGGACTACCACCAAGAGACCCAGTACTTC.

The chain couples TRBV9 to TRBJ2-7; possibly TRBD2 for D (6 bases). The CDR3 runs to 16 residues. CDR1 is SGDLS and CDR2 is YYNGEE in the germline V gene. V lost 4 bases and J lost 3, with 20 bases in between. The DNA for the CDR3 is TGTGCCAGCAGCCCCCGGACGGGGACTCTCAACTACGAGCAGTACTTC. Its protein is CASSPRTGTLNYEQYF.

This clone was picked up a small number of times. V is TRBV7-8 and J is TRBJ2-7; D is possibly TRBD2 (6 bases). Looked up from germline, CDR1 is SGHVS and CDR2 is FQNEAQ. The CDR3 extends over 15 amino acids. The V and J ends lost 2 bases and 3 bases respectively, with 14 bases between them. CDR3 loop: CASSLSPVADYEQYF. CDR3 coding DNA: TGTGCCAGCAGCTTATCGCCCGTAGCGGACTACGAGCAGTACTTC.

The chain links TRBV5-5 to TRBJ1-5; D remains ambiguous. Germline CDR1 SGHKS, CDR2 YYEKEE (reference sequence). The ends were cut back, 2 bases at V and 10 bases at J, with 13 bases in the middle. This CDR3 comprises 13 residues. The CDR3 nucleotides read TGTGCCAGCAGCTTTAATCCCGAACAACCCCAGCATTTT. It translates to CASSFNPEQPQHF.

This chain links TRBV7-8 with TRBJ2-1; 9 nucleotides align to TRBD2. The V and J ends lost 3 bases and 7 bases, in that order; junction bases with no gene match: 22. In germline, CDR1 is SGHVS, CDR2 FQNEAQ. CDR3 length: 20 amino acids. CDR3 sequence: CASSFQRRSRVAGVGNEQFF. The CDR3 coding sequence is TGTGCCAGCAGCTTTCAGCGACGCAGCCGGGTAGCGGGAGTGGGAAATGAGCAGTTCTTC.